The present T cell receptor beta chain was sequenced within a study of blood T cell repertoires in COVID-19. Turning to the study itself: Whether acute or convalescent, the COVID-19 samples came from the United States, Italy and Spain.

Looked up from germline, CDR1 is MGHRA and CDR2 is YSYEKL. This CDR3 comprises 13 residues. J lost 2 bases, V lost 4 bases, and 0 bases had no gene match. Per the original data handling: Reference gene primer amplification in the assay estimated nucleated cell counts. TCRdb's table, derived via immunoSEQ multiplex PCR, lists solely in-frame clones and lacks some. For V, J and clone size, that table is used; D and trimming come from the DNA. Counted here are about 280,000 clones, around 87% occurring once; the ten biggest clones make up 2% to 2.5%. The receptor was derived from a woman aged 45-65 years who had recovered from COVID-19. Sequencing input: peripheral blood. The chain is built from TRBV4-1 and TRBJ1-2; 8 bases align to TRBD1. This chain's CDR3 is CASSRDRNYGYTF. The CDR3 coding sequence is TGCGCCAGCAGCCGGGACAGGAACTATGGCTACACCTTC.